The sample holds a few counts of the clone carrying this T cell receptor beta chain. This CDR3 is 13 amino acids long. Losses at the gene ends were 3 bases for V and 7 bases for J; bases not matched to a gene: 3. Germline assignment: CDR1 SGHTA and CDR2 FQGNSA. This sample is drawn from a study of OX40 agonist ivuxolimab in advanced cancers. The repertoire was sequenced with immunoSEQ multiplex PCR; TCRdb's copy has only in-frame clones and lacks some. Among tens of thousands of clones listed, approximately 92% were seen once. The clonotype originates from an adult with an advanced solid tumor such as melanoma, head and neck, liver or kidney cancer. Sequenced here: CD4+ or CD8+ T cells sorted from blood, sampled in a trial of the OX40 agonist ivuxolimab. The V call is TRBV7-2, the J call TRBJ1-5; 7 nucleotides line up with TRBD1. The CDR3 spells CASSLQGGQPQHF. As DNA, the CDR3 is TGTGCCAGCAGCTTGCAGGGGGGGCAGCCCCAGCATTTT.